The T cell receptor (beta chain) under discussion was sequenced for a study of T-cell reconstitution after alpha-beta-depleted transplantation in children (dated by TCRdb to the mid-2010s). About the full investigation: Using TCR repertoire profiling, the study quantitatively followed how T-cell immune reconstitution unfolded in children after TCRalphabeta/CD19-depleted allogeneic hematopoietic cell transplantation. Summary of the overall study and its limitations: In some patients, high TCRbeta diversity at day 60 was attributed to recipient T cells and intrathymic progenitors that had survived conditioning. Over subsequent months, a decline in hyperexpanded clone frequencies was noted, and after one year, T-cell counts and TCRbeta diversity were mostly ascribed to newly produced T cells. Apparently early alphabetaT-cell count recovery about two months after transplant reportedly relied on only several hundred rapidly expanded clones derived from non-depleted graft cells.

The library was made by PCR. This sample was sequenced with an Illumina HiSeq 2500. TCR library preparation used molecular barcoding, with unique molecular identifiers applied to normalize quantification of the TCRbeta repertoire. TCRdb reprocessing: public reads trimmed at Q25 with fastp, clones called with MiXCR, in-frame beta chains kept. All rows with the same CDR3 protein become a single entry with the most common DNA and genes. Within this sample are about 600,000 distinct CDR3 sequences, with 10% to 15% of them counted one time only. Of the sample, about 2.2% is held by the ten largest clones. Looking up the germline V gene (reference sequence) yields CDR1 LGHDT and CDR2 YNNKEL. A distance of 9 bases separates the germline ends of V and J, which lose 0 bases and 0 bases respectively. The CDR3 numbers 15 residues from cysteine through phenylalanine. Only the CDR3 DNA stays, 45 bases, in frame from base 1.

In its sample, this clonotype was seen a few times. Its antigen is currently not known. No base-level quality is on record; no much larger clone is a single base apart. Sample treatment or condition, as interpreted from the label and publication: allogeneic hematopoietic cell transplantation with graft depleted of TCRalphabeta T cells and CD19 B cells. Transplant recipients were children who received TCRalphabeta/CD19-depleted allogeneic hematopoietic cell grafts. The chain employs TRBV3-1 and TRBJ2-7, with the D gene not confidently named. The specimen comprised PBMCs, mostly from graft donor cells, sampled 360 days after TCRalphabeta/CD19-depleted stem cell transplant. This TCR came from a male patient between 10 and 17 years old who had a stem cell transplant for acute myeloid leukemia, so the T cells may come from the graft donor. The bases read TGTGCCAGCAGCCAAGATCCATCTGACTCCTACGAGCAGTACTTC. It codes for CASSQDPSDSYEQYF.